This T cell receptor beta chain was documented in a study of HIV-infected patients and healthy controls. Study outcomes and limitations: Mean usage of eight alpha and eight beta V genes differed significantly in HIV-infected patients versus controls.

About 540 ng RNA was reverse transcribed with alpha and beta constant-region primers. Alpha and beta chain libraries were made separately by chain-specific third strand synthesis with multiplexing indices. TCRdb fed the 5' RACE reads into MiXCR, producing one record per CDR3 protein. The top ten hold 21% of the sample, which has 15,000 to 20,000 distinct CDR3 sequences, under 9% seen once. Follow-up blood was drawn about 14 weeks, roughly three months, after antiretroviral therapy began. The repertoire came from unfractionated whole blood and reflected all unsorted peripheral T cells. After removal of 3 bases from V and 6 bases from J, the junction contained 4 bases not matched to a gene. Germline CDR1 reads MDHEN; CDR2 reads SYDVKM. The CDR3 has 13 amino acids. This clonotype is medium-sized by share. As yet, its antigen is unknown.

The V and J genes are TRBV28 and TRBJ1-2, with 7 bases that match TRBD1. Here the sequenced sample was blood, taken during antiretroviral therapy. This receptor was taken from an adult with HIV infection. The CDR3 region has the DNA TGTGCCAGCAGTTTTCTCGGGACAGATGGCTACACCTTC. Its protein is CASSFLGTDGYTF.